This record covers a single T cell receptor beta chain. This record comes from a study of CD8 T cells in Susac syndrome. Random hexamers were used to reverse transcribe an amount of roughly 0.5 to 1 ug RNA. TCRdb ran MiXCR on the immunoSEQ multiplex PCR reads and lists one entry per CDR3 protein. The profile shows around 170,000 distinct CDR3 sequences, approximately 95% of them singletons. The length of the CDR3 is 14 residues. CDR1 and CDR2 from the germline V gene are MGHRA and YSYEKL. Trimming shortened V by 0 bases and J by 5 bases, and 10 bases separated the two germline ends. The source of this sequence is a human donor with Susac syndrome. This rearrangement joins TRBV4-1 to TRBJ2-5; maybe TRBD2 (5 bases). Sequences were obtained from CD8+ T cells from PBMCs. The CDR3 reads CASSQDEGPETQYF. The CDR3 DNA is TGCGCCAGCAGCCAAGATGAGGGCCCGGAGACCCAGTACTTC.